This TCR beta chain was observed in a study of PD-1 blockade in classical Hodgkin lymphoma. Overall study: The nivolumab dose that patients received was 3 mg/kg, given intravenously every 2 weeks.

Profiled with immunoSEQ multiplex PCR; TCRdb holds only in-frame clones, not every one. This sample has approximately 65,000 clones; 90% to 95% occur once, and the top ten carry approximately 8%. Described time point: cycle 4 day 1 (C4D1), after less than 7 weeks of nivolumab. Brentuximab vedotin exposure varied, and every patient relapsed after autologous stem cell transplantation. The V and J ends lost 1 base and 0 bases respectively, with 1 base between them. Per germline, CDR1 SGHNT and CDR2 YYREEE (reference sequence). The length of the CDR3 is 12 residues. This clonotype was obtained from a human donor with classical Hodgkin lymphoma. The chain employs TRBV5-4 and TRBJ1-1; D not certain. The input for sequencing was peripheral blood mononuclear cells (PBMCs), taken before the fourth cycle of nivolumab. CDR3 DNA sequence: TGTGCCAGCAGCTTGCTGAACACTGAAGCTTTCTTT. It translates to CASSLLNTEAFF.